These T cell receptor beta chains were read from a single sample in a study of T cell responses to AZD1222 COVID-19 vaccine. TCRdb keeps only in-frame clones here, not all; method: immunoSEQ multiplex PCR. In the table there are tens of thousands of clones, over 65% of which are singletons. The sequenced sample was peripheral blood, obtained on day 0 of AZD1222 vaccination. The source is an adult in good health. CDR3s include the opening cysteine and the closing phenylalanine or tryptophan. D genes are given only for firm matches. The size of a clone is reported for some rows only, either as once, few or many, or as a class for expanded clones.

>.|.|TRBV6-2/TRBV6-3|TRBJ1-2
TGTGCCAGCAGCCACAGGGTTAACTATGGCTACACCTTC
CASSHRVNYGYTF
>few|.|TRBV18|TRBJ1-4
TGTGCCAGCTCACCAAGTACTAGGGAAAAACTGTTTTTT
CASSPSTREKLFF
>.|.|TRBV2|TRBJ2-5
TGTGCCAGCAGTGCCCAGACCGCAGGGAGGACCCAGTACTTC
CASSAQTAGRTQYF
>.|.|TRBV7-9|TRBJ1-1
TGTGCCAGCAGCGGCAGAAAAGACACTGAAGCTTTCTTT
CASSGRKDTEAFF
>.|.|TRBV18|TRBJ1-4
TGTGCCAGCTCACTACAGGCGGCGTCTGAAAAACTGTTTTTT
CASSLQAASEKLFF
>.|.|TRBV7-9|TRBJ1-1
TGTGCCAGCAGCAAAGGGGTAAACACTGAAGCTTTCTTT
CASSKGVNTEAFF
>.|TRBD1|TRBV5-6|TRBJ1-2
TGTGCCAGCAGCTGGGGACAGGGGGAGATAACGGGCTACACCTTC
CASSWGQGEITGYTF
>.|.|TRBV6-5|TRBJ2-7
TGTGCCAGCAGCCCCACCGGGACACACTTTGAGCAGTACTTC
CASSPTGTHFEQYF
>.|TRBD1|TRBV6-1|TRBJ1-5
TGTGCCAGCCGTGACAGGGGGCTCTTCAATCAGCCCCAGCATTTT
CASRDRGLFNQPQHF
>.|.|TRBV11-2|TRBJ1-2
TGTGCCAGCAGCTTCTGGTCTAGTGATGGGGGAGCTAACTATGGCTACACCTTC
CASSFWSSDGGANYGYTF
>.|.|TRBV10-2|TRBJ1-5
TGCGCCAGCAGTGGCGACAATTCTCAGCCCCAGCATTTT
CASSGDNSQPQHF
>.|.|TRBV6-1|TRBJ1-4
TGTGCCAGCAGAGAAGGGACGACCGGCGAACTGTTTTTT
CASREGTTGELFF
>medium-sized|.|TRBV25-1|TRBJ2-2
TGTGCCAGCAGAGATACAGGGACCGGGGAGCTGTTTTTT
CASRDTGTGELFF
>.|TRBD2|TRBV18|TRBJ2-3
TGTGCCAGCTCACCCGGGACTAGCGGCACAGATACGCAGTATTTT
CASSPGTSGTDTQYF
>.|.|TRBV28|TRBJ1-3
TGTGCCAGCAGCCTTCTCCCGGCTACCGGAAACACCATATATTTT
CASSLLPATGNTIYF
>.|.|TRBV10-3|TRBJ1-5
TGTGCCACCACCGGTGGGGATAGCAATCAGCCCCAGCATTTT
CATTGGDSNQPQHF
>.|.|TRBV5-6|TRBJ1-5
TGTGCCAGCAGCTTGGGCCTCAATCAGCCCCAGCATTTT
CASSLGLNQPQHF
>.|TRBD2|TRBV7-9|TRBJ2-1
TGTGCCAGCAGTACCGCAAGGCGGGGGGGCTCCTACAATGAGCAGTTCTTC
CASSTARRGGSYNEQFF
>.|.|TRBV11-2|TRBJ2-6
TGTGCCAGCAGCTTAGGGGTTCTGGCTGGGGCCAACGTCCTGACTTTC
CASSLGVLAGANVLTF
>once|TRBD1|TRBV5-1|TRBJ1-6
TGCGCCAGCAGCTTGGATACAGGGGTATCGAATTCACCCCTCCACTTT
CASSLDTGVSNSPLHF
>.|.|TRBV19|TRBJ1-2
TGTGCCAGTAGTGCCACACAGGGTCATGGCTACACCTTC
CASSATQGHGYTF
>.|.|TRBV19|TRBJ2-1
TGTGCCAGCCGTAGCGGTTACAATGAGCAGTTCTTC
CASRSGYNEQFF
>few|TRBD1|TRBV6-5|TRBJ1-2
TGTGCCAGCAGCCAGGACAGGGACTATGGCTACACCTTC
CASSQDRDYGYTF
>.|.|TRBV6-5|TRBJ1-2
TGTGCCAGCAGTCCAACCACAGGGTACTATGGCTACACCTTC
CASSPTTGYYGYTF
>.|TRBD1|TRBV19|TRBJ2-4
TGTGCCAGTAGTATCCCGGACAGGAACATTCAGTACTTC
CASSIPDRNIQYF
>.|TRBD2|TRBV7-2|TRBJ2-1
TGTGCCAGCAGCCCGGGACTAGTCTCCTACAATGAGCAGTTCTTC
CASSPGLVSYNEQFF
>.|TRBD2|TRBV27|TRBJ2-3
TGTGCCAGCAGTTCTCTGGCGGGAGTATTGGGAGATACGCAGTATTTT
CASSSLAGVLGDTQYF
>.|TRBD2|TRBV18|TRBJ2-5
TGTGCCAGCTCACCGGGACTAGCGGACCAAGAGACCCAGTACTTC
CASSPGLADQETQYF
>.|.|TRBV2|TRBJ1-1
TGTGCCAGCAGTGTGGGACGGATGAACACTGAAGCTTTCTTT
CASSVGRMNTEAFF
>few|.|TRBV7-2|TRBJ1-5
TGTGCCAGCAGTTACCAGGGGATCGGACAGCCCCAGCATTTT
CASSYQGIGQPQHF
>.|TRBD1|TRBV4-1|TRBJ1-6
TGCGCCAGCAGCCCAGACAGGGCCGGCACCTATAATTCACCCCTCCACTTT
CASSPDRAGTYNSPLHF
>.|TRBD1|TRBV12-3/TRBV12-4|TRBJ2-7
TGTGCCAGCAGGGCACAGGGGGACGAGCAGTACTTC
CASRAQGDEQYF
>.|.|TRBV15|TRBJ2-3
TGTGCCACCCATTCTATCGTCGAAGATACGCAGTATTTT
CATHSIVEDTQYF
>.|TRBD1|TRBV30|TRBJ1-5
TGTGCCTGGCAGCAGGGGGTTCAGCCCCAGCATTTT
CAWQQGVQPQHF
>.|TRBD1|TRBV19|TRBJ1-6
TGTGCCAGTAGTCCCCGCGGACAGGGCAGCTCCTATAATTCACCCCTCCACTTT
CASSPRGQGSSYNSPLHF
>once|TRBD2|TRBV7-2|TRBJ2-1
TGTGCCAGCAGCAAGCGGGCTAGCGGGAGGGCCGGATACAATGAGCAGTTCTTC
CASSKRASGRAGYNEQFF
>.|TRBD1|TRBV6-5|TRBJ1-1
TGTGCCAGCAGCCGACAGGGTAACACTGAAGCTTTCTTT
CASSRQGNTEAFF
>.|.|TRBV7-3|TRBJ2-1
TGTGCCAGCAGCAGGGACCTCTACAATGAGCAGTTCTTC
CASSRDLYNEQFF
>.|.|TRBV5-6|TRBJ2-1
TGTGCCAGCAGCTTAGGACACAATGAGCAGTTCTTC
CASSLGHNEQFF
>.|.|TRBV19|TRBJ1-2
TGTGCCAGTAGTGCCCGCCAGGCACCTAACTATGGCTACACCTTC
CASSARQAPNYGYTF
>.|TRBD2|TRBV5-1|TRBJ2-5
TGCGCCAGCAGCCCGGGACTAGCGGGGGTCCAAGAGACCCAGTACTTC
CASSPGLAGVQETQYF
>.|TRBD1|TRBV15|TRBJ1-5
TGTGCCACCAGCAGAGTTACAGGGGGAGATCAGCCCCAGCATTTT
CATSRVTGGDQPQHF
>few|.|TRBV6-2/TRBV6-3|TRBJ2-7
TGTGCCAGCAGCCTCGAGTCTGAAGCCTACGAGCAGTACTTC
CASSLESEAYEQYF
>.|TRBD1|TRBV5-5|TRBJ1-2
TGTGCCAGCAGCTTCCAGAGGACAGGGGCGCGCGGCTACACCTTC
CASSFQRTGARGYTF
>.|TRBD1|TRBV5-1|TRBJ2-7
TGCGCCAGCAGCGTCAATACCCGGGACAGAACCTCCTACGAGCAGTACTTC
CASSVNTRDRTSYEQYF
>.|TRBD1|TRBV5-1|TRBJ2-7
TGCGCCAGCAGCTCGGGACAGGGTTTCGGCGAGCAGTACTTC
CASSSGQGFGEQYF
>.|.|TRBV19|TRBJ2-4
TGTGCCAGTAGTTCCGTTGAGGTAGCCAAAAACATTCAGTACTTC
CASSSVEVAKNIQYF
>.|TRBD2|TRBV7-9|TRBJ2-1
TGTGCCAGCAGCCCAGTAGCGGGGGCCCCCAATGAGCAGTTCTTC
CASSPVAGAPNEQFF
>.|.|TRBV6-6|TRBJ1-6
TGTGCCAGCAGATATCAAAGGGATAATTCACCCCTCCACTTT
CASRYQRDNSPLHF
>.|.|TRBV6-5|TRBJ2-1
TGTGCCAGCAGTTACTCGCCCCATGGGGAGCAGTTCTTC
CASSYSPHGEQFF
>few|TRBD2|TRBV12-3/TRBV12-4|TRBJ2-1
TGTGCCAGCAGTGACGGGACTATCAATGAGCAGTTCTTC
CASSDGTINEQFF
>.|.|TRBV10-3|TRBJ1-1
TGTGCCTCCAGACCTGGGGCGCCGGGGACTGAAGCTTTCTTT
CASRPGAPGTEAFF
>.|.|TRBV19|TRBJ1-2
TGTGCCAGTAGTATCGACAGGATTAACTATGGCTACACCTTC
CASSIDRINYGYTF
>.|.|TRBV27|TRBJ1-4
TGTGCCAGCAGCCTCAATTTTCGGGGAAAACTGTTTTTT
CASSLNFRGKLFF
>once|.|TRBV27|TRBJ1-6
TGTGCCAGCACCCCTTCGTGGTCACCCCTCCACTTT
CASTPSWSPLHF